These T cell receptor beta chains were read from a single sample in a study of T cells after yellow fever vaccination. Using its own MiXCR run on the 5' RACE reads, TCRdb lists one record per CDR3 protein. The sample shows some 220,000 distinct CDR3 sequences, 3% to 3.5% of them seen only once. Sequencing was performed on CD4+ T cells sorted from PBMCs, taken 10 days after the yellow fever booster vaccination. The receptors shown here come from a man aged 18 to 35 who received the YFV17D yellow fever vaccine. CDR3s include the opening cysteine and the closing phenylalanine or tryptophan. D genes are given only for firm matches. A row's size may be missing; if present it is once, few, many or a size class.

TRBJ2-4,many,TRBV5-1,TRBD2,CASSATSGGNIQYF,TGCGCCAGCAGCGCTACTAGCGGGGGAAACATTCAGTACTTC
TRBJ2-2,few,TRBV7-2,TRBD1,CASSSVGQITGELFF,TGTGCCAGCAGCTCCGTGGGACAGATTACCGGGGAGCTGTTTTTT
TRBJ2-5,many,TRBV5-1,-,CASSYSPGETQYF,TGCGCCAGCAGCTACTCACCAGGGGAGACCCAGTACTTC
TRBJ2-2,-,TRBV4-2,TRBD2,CASSQEASGGPLELFF,TGTGCCAGCAGCCAAGAGGCTAGCGGGGGGCCCCTTGAGCTGTTTTTT
TRBJ2-3,many,TRBV7-2,TRBD2,CASSLGSAGGLYF,TGTGCCAGCAGCTTAGGGTCGGCGGGGGGTTTATATTTT
TRBJ2-5,few,TRBV10-3,-,CAISGAEGGQETQYF,TGTGCCATCAGCGGGGCGGAGGGGGGCCAAGAGACCCAGTACTTC
TRBJ1-1,few,TRBV30,-,CAWSVGVGTEAFF,TGTGCCTGGAGTGTAGGGGTAGGGACTGAAGCTTTCTTT
TRBJ1-2,many,TRBV7-2,-,CASSSDKNYGYTF,TGTGCCAGCAGCTCGGACAAGAACTATGGCTACACCTTC
TRBJ1-2,-,TRBV4-3,-,CASSQGEGNYGYTF,TGCGCCAGCAGCCAGGGAGAAGGGAACTATGGCTACACCTTC
TRBJ2-5,-,TRBV5-5,TRBD2,CASSFSLGGFGETQYF,TGTGCCAGCAGCTTTTCCCTGGGAGGGTTCGGTGAGACCCAGTACTTC
TRBJ1-1,few,TRBV3-1,-,CASSQKIRGNTEAFF,TGTGCCAGCAGCCAAAAAATTAGGGGGAACACTGAAGCTTTCTTT
TRBJ1-6,many,TRBV4-1,-,CASSQARGPSDNSPLHF,TGCGCCAGCAGCCAAGCCCGCGGCCCCTCCGATAATTCACCCCTCCACTTT
TRBJ2-3,many,TRBV7-9,TRBD2,CASSLGDYTDTQYF,TGTGCCAGCTCCCTGGGGGACTACACAGATACGCAGTATTTT
TRBJ2-2,-,TRBV7-2,TRBD2,CASSSAGGAGELFF,TGTGCCAGCAGCTCAGCGGGGGGTGCCGGGGAGCTGTTTTTT
TRBJ1-5,many,TRBV6-5,TRBD1,CASRMDRHGNQPQHF,TGTGCCAGCAGAATGGACAGGCACGGCAATCAGCCCCAGCATTTT
TRBJ1-1,-,TRBV6-5,-,CASSRGQYTEAFF,TGTGCCAGCAGTCGAGGACAGTACACTGAAGCTTTCTTT
TRBJ1-5,few,TRBV28,TRBD1,CASSPGTGTQPQHF,TGTGCCAGCAGTCCCGGGACAGGGACTCAGCCCCAGCATTTT
TRBJ2-1,many,TRBV5-1,-,CASSSDGTNNEQFF,TGCGCCAGCAGCTCCGACGGAACCAACAATGAGCAGTTCTTC
TRBJ2-2,-,TRBV4-3,TRBD2,CASSQAQGGRPGELFF,TGCGCCAGCAGCCAAGCCCAGGGAGGGCGTCCCGGGGAGCTGTTTTTT
TRBJ2-3,many,TRBV29-1,-,CSVAPRLTSTDTQYF,TGCAGCGTCGCCCCCCGGCTAACTAGCACAGATACGCAGTATTTT
TRBJ2-5,many,TRBV5-1,-,CASSLGGGGSRETQYF,TGCGCCAGCAGCTTGGGAGGCGGGGGCTCGAGAGAGACCCAGTACTTC
TRBJ2-1,-,TRBV6-5,TRBD1,CASSARTGGSGEQFF,TGTGCCAGCAGTGCGCGGACAGGGGGGAGCGGTGAGCAGTTCTTC
TRBJ2-3,many,TRBV28,-,CASSLSGLDTQYF,TGTGCCAGCAGCCTTAGCGGCCTAGATACGCAGTATTTT
TRBJ2-7,few,TRBV20-1,TRBD2,CSAPGTTYEQYF,TGCAGTGCCCCTGGGACTACCTACGAGCAGTACTTC
TRBJ1-1,-,TRBV29-1,-,CSVFGQVNTEAFF,TGCAGCGTTTTCGGTCAGGTCAACACTGAAGCTTTCTTT
TRBJ1-3,-,TRBV29-1,-,CSVRIFSSGNTIYF,TGCAGCGTTCGAATCTTTAGCTCTGGAAACACCATATATTTT
TRBJ1-2,many,TRBV3-1,-,CASSRTDPNNYGYTF,TGTGCCAGCAGTCGGACAGATCCGAATAACTATGGCTACACCTTC
TRBJ1-1,-,TRBV5-1,-,CASRRWGLNTEAFF,TGCGCCAGCAGGAGATGGGGGCTTAACACTGAAGCTTTCTTT
TRBJ1-2,few,TRBV20-1,-,CSARVRAFYGYTF,TGCAGTGCTAGAGTAAGGGCCTTCTATGGCTACACCTTC
TRBJ2-2,many,TRBV12-3/TRBV12-4,TRBD2,CASSPGLAGGPGTGELFF,TGTGCCAGCAGCCCGGGACTAGCGGGGGGGCCAGGTACCGGGGAGCTGTTTTTT
TRBJ2-2,-,TRBV12-3/TRBV12-4,-,CASTPASGAGELFF,TGTGCCAGCACCCCCGCCTCGGGCGCCGGGGAGCTGTTTTTT
TRBJ1-2,few,TRBV5-1,-,CASSLASGYDGYTF,TGCGCCAGCAGCTTGGCCTCGGGGTACGATGGCTACACCTTC
TRBJ2-3,few,TRBV11-2,-,CASSSKLHSQEMQYF,TGTGCCAGCAGCTCAAAGCTCCATTCACAGGAGATGCAGTATTTT
TRBJ2-3,many,TRBV7-2,-,CASSQTGTTDTQYF,TGTGCCAGCAGCCAGACGGGGACCACAGATACGCAGTATTTT
TRBJ2-1,many,TRBV6-2/TRBV6-3,-,CASSSKRGTRYNEQFF,TGTGCCAGCAGTTCCAAACGAGGGACTCGATACAATGAGCAGTTCTTC
TRBJ2-7,many,TRBV7-6,-,CASSPRRGSYEQYF,TGTGCCAGCAGCCCCCGAAGGGGATCCTACGAGCAGTACTTC
TRBJ1-1,many,TRBV29-1,-,CSVGGQLNTEAFF,TGCAGCGTTGGGGGGCAGCTGAACACTGAAGCTTTCTTT
TRBJ2-7,-,TRBV20-1,-,CSASRDTYEQYF,TGCAGTGCTAGCCGGGACACCTACGAGCAGTACTTC
TRBJ2-3,few,TRBV12-3/TRBV12-4,-,CASSGLRSTDTQYF,TGTGCCAGCAGCGGACTGAGAAGCACAGATACGCAGTATTTT
TRBJ2-3,-,TRBV4-1,TRBD2,CASSQVPPSGGEDTQYF,TGCGCCAGCAGCCAAGTTCCCCCTAGCGGGGGGGAAGATACGCAGTATTTT
TRBJ2-3,-,TRBV4-2,-,CASSQSEVDTQYF,TGTGCCAGCAGCCAGTCCGAGGTAGATACGCAGTATTTT
TRBJ2-1,-,TRBV20-1,TRBD2,CSADLAGGRYNEQFF,TGCAGTGCCGACCTGGCGGGGGGTAGATACAATGAGCAGTTCTTC
TRBJ1-4,-,TRBV18,-,CASSPRRDEKLFF,TGTGCCAGCTCACCCCGACGGGATGAAAAACTGTTTTTT
TRBJ2-3,few,TRBV6-5,-,CASSYSSSSWGPDTQYF,TGTGCCAGCAGTTACTCGAGCTCTAGCTGGGGTCCTGATACGCAGTATTTT
TRBJ2-7,few,TRBV7-9,-,CASSLRQDSYEQYF,TGTGCCAGCAGCTTACGCCAGGACTCCTACGAGCAGTACTTC
TRBJ1-3,few,TRBV30,-,CAWSPPGTLEGIIYF,TGTGCCTGGAGTCCCCCCGGGACACTCGAGGGGATCATATATTTT